The next 32 T cell receptor beta chains were all read from a single sample in a study of CXCR3-negative and CXCR3-positive naive CD8 T cells. Study-level findings and limits: Comparison of naive cells showed more hydrophobic TRB CDR3s in CXCR3-positive than in CXCR3-negative naive cells.

The antigens these receptors bind are not known. The libraries of TRB cDNA were constructed through 5' RACE using UMI labels. No DNA is given; TCRdb re-called the 5' RACE reads and lists each CDR3 protein once. The clone table shows approximately 100,000 distinct CDR3 sequences, with the ten largest holding about 0.35%. The source material was naive CXCR3+ CD8+ T cells from blood. The sample's subset: CD45RO-CCR7+CD27+CD95- naive CD8+ T cells expressing CXCR3 (TNR3+). All receptors come from a human donor in good health. Some clones in this sample may be carry-over from other donors' samples.

The rearrangement links TRBV7-6 to TRBJ2-1; TCRdb lists TRBD1, though no DNA is available to test this call. Germline V gene sequence: CDR1 SGHVS, CDR2 FNYEAQ. This CDR3 spans 12 amino acids. CDR3 sequence reads: CASSPDSREQFF.

The CDR3 sequence: CASSQSRGWAWEQYF. This chain joins TRBV4-3 and TRBJ2-7; TCRdb selects TRBD1, and the lack of DNA leaves this call unchecked. This CDR3 region has 15 residues. CDR1 and CDR2 (germline): LGHNA, YSLEER.

The V gene is TRBV4-3, the J gene TRBJ2-7. Germline V CDR1 and CDR2: LGHNA, YSLEER. The CDR3 is made up of 14 amino acids. CDR3 sequence reads: CASSRSRPSYEQYF.

The chain is built from TRBV7-2 and TRBJ1-1; absent DNA, TCRdb's TRBD1 call cannot be checked. In germline, CDR1 is SGHTA, CDR2 FQGNSA. The CDR3 runs 16 residues. The CDR3: CASSPAGAGRNTEAFF.

The chain links TRBV12-3 or TRBV12-4 to TRBJ2-7. This CDR3 region has 14 residues. Here the CDR3 reads CASSLGVRAYEQYF.

The genes are TRBV29-1 and TRBJ2-1; TCRdb indicates TRBD2, and absent DNA this call remains unverified. CDR3 length equals 14 residues. CDR1 and CDR2 from the germline V gene are SQVTM and ANQGSEA. CDR3 sequence: CSVFVGLAANEQFF.

This chain connects TRBV7-2 to TRBJ2-1; TCRdb gives TRBD2 as the D gene, but with no DNA this cannot be confirmed. Germline-derived CDR1 and CDR2 are SGHTA and FQGNSA. The CDR3 has 17 amino acids. CDR3 residues: CASSYSASGGIYNEQFF. Using reference TRBV7-2 and TRBJ2-1 for the parts outside the CDR3, the full variable domain is GAGVSQSPSNKVTEKGKDVELRCDPISGHTALYWYRQSLGQGLEFLIYFQGNSAPDKSGLPSDRFSAERTGGSVSTLTIQRTQQEDSAVYLCASSYSASGGIYNEQFFGPGTRLTVL.

This sequence joins TRBV28 and TRBJ2-5. The CDR3 runs to 14 residues. Germline lookup yields CDR1 MDHEN and CDR2 SYDVKM. The CDR3 reads CASSALRSQETQYF. Filled out from reference TRBV28 and TRBJ2-5, the complete variable domain reads DVKVTQSSRYLVKRTGEKVFLECVQDMDHENMFWYRQDPGLGLRLIYFSYDVKMKEKGDIPEGYSVSREKKERFSLILESASTNQTSMYLCASSALRSQETQYFGPGTRLLVL.

The V gene is TRBV27, the J gene TRBJ2-7; the D gene TCRdb calls, TRBD1, cannot be checked with no DNA. In germline, CDR1 is MNHEY, CDR2 SMNVEV (reference sequence). This CDR3 is 14 amino acids long. This CDR3 reads CASSPGTGGSEQYF.

This chain's CDR3 is CSARDRSLPEEYF. The chain has TRBV20-1 and TRBJ2-7. The CDR3 covers 13 residues. Germline V gives CDR1 DFQATT, CDR2 SNEGSKA (reference sequence).

V is TRBV4-3 and J is TRBJ2-7; TCRdb reports TRBD2, a call that lacks DNA to check it against. The V gene's germline CDR1 is LGHNA and CDR2 YSLEER. The CDR3 runs to 15 residues. The CDR3 protein is CASSQDRRDSYEQYF.

The V call is TRBV11-2, the J call TRBJ2-1; TCRdb's D call, TRBD1, is unchecked because there is no DNA. Germline CDR1 SGHAT, CDR2 FQNNGV. This CDR3 region has 14 residues. CDR3 in amino acids: CASSLETGMYEQFF.

The chain employs TRBV27 and TRBJ2-2; TCRdb's D call of TRBD1 is untestable without DNA. CDR1 is MNHEY, CDR2 SMNVEV, per germline (reference sequence). The CDR3 consists of 16 residues. The CDR3 protein is CASRPTGVMSTGELFF.

The J gene is TRBJ1-1, the V gene TRBV10-3; the D gene TCRdb calls, TRBD1, cannot be checked with no DNA. The CDR3 consists of 13 residues. Germline CDR1 and CDR2: ENHRY and SYGVKD. The CDR3 region is CAIRRTANTEAFF.

This rearrangement joins TRBV29-1 to TRBJ2-1. The CDR3 is made up of 12 amino acids. The V gene's germline CDR1 is SQVTM and CDR2 ANQGSEA. This CDR3 reads CSVEYTHNEQFF.

V usage is TRBV5-1 and J usage is TRBJ2-1; checking the TCRdb D call of TRBD2 is not possible without DNA. The CDR3 totals 15 residues. Germline-derived CDR1 and CDR2 are SGHRS and YFSETQ. CDR3 amino acids: CASRRGLAGFNEQFF.

The J gene is TRBJ1-1, the V gene TRBV7-9. Germline V gene data show CDR1 as SEHNR and CDR2 as FQNEAQ (reference sequence). CDR3 length equals 13 residues. This chain's CDR3 is CASSFPLDTEAFF.

The chain has TRBV15 and TRBJ2-1; TCRdb returns TRBD1, unconfirmable since there is no DNA. The CDR3 is 14 residues long. Germline values: CDR1 LNHNV, CDR2 YYDKDF (reference sequence). The CDR3 is CATSRYRAGNEQFF.

The chain joins TRBV4-1 to TRBJ2-7. There are 13 residues in the CDR3. Germline loops: CDR1 MGHRA, CDR2 YSYEKL. This chain's CDR3 is CASSQVESFEQYF.

The chain uses TRBV28 and TRBJ2-5; TCRdb outputs TRBD2, but without DNA this stays unchecked. Germline CDR1 is MDHEN and CDR2 is SYDVKM. The CDR3 contains 15 residues. CDR3 in amino acids: CASSPDSPLGKTQYF.

The chain joins TRBV27 to TRBJ2-3; TCRdb's D call of TRBD1 is untestable without DNA. This CDR3 comprises 16 residues. Germline V lookup: CDR1 MNHEY, CDR2 SMNVEV (reference sequence). The CDR3 spells CASTTFRVGGTDTQYF.

Here the CDR3 reads CASSIMAGTSGTDTQYF. The J gene is TRBJ2-3, the V gene TRBV13; the D call of TRBD2 rests on TCRdb alone, since no DNA is present to check it. Per germline, CDR1 PRHDT and CDR2 FYEKMQ (reference sequence). The CDR3 runs to 17 residues.

The chain uses TRBV27 and TRBJ2-1; absent DNA, TCRdb's TRBD1 call cannot be checked. This CDR3 is 11 amino acids long. In germline, CDR1 is MNHEY, CDR2 SMNVEV (reference sequence). The CDR3: CASMGANEQFF.

The V call is TRBV3-1, the J call TRBJ2-2; TCRdb names TRBD2, which stays unverified in the absence of DNA. This CDR3 spans 16 amino acids. Germline CDR1 LGHDT, CDR2 YNNKEL (reference sequence). The CDR3 protein is CASSRSGGAGTGELFF.

The V gene is TRBV14, the J gene TRBJ2-1; TCRdb selects TRBD1, and the lack of DNA leaves this call unchecked. The CDR3 has 17 residues. The germline gives CDR1 SGHDN, CDR2 FVKESK. CDR3 loop: CASSLWTGGASYNEQFF.

This chain uses TRBV7-9 with TRBJ2-7; no DNA is available, so the TRBD1 call from TCRdb remains unchecked. CDR1 is SEHNR, CDR2 FQNEAQ, per germline (reference sequence). The CDR3 has 15 amino acids. The CDR3 sequence is CASSLSPGPRYEQYF.

The chain couples TRBV7-9 to TRBJ2-1. The CDR3 is made up of 13 amino acids. Germline V gene lookup returns CDR1 SEHNR and CDR2 FQNEAQ (reference sequence). The CDR3 loop reads CASSAELSYEQFF.

The chain combines TRBV21-1 with TRBJ2-1. TRBV21-1 has pseudogene status. There are 15 residues in the CDR3. CDR3 region: CASSKSDSSYNEQFF.

V and J are TRBV7-2 and TRBJ2-1. The CDR3 runs to 13 residues. The germline CDR1 and CDR2 sequences are SGHTA and FQGNSA. The CDR3 is CASHSWSGDEQFF. Combining the CDR3 with reference TRBV7-2 and TRBJ2-1 gives the whole variable domain GAGVSQSPSNKVTEKGKDVELRCDPISGHTALYWYRQSLGQGLEFLIYFQGNSAPDKSGLPSDRFSAERTGGSVSTLTIQRTQQEDSAVYLCASHSWSGDEQFFGPGTRLTVL.

The V gene is TRBV7-9, the J gene TRBJ2-1. Germline V gene data show CDR1 as SEHNR and CDR2 as FQNEAQ (reference sequence). The CDR3 extends over 16 amino acids. CDR3 residues: CASSLATSGSYNEQFF.

This sequence joins TRBV14 and TRBJ2-2; lacking DNA, the TRBD2 call made by TCRdb goes unchecked. Germline CDR1 SGHDN, CDR2 FVKESK. The CDR3 has 15 residues. The CDR3 reads CASSQRLAGTGELFF.

The J gene is TRBJ2-7, the V gene TRBV7-6. The CDR3 has 16 amino acids. CDR1 is SGHVS and CDR2 is FNYEAQ in the germline V gene. The CDR3 reads CASSPGLLGDLYEQYF.